This is a list of T cell receptor beta chains from one sample in a study of PD-L1 blockade in urothelial cancer. Clones were sequenced by immunoSEQ multiplex PCR, and TCRdb holds only the in-frame ones, with some missing. The sample has under 120,000 clones, around 85% seen once. This sample comprised PBMCs, obtained around atezolizumab (anti-PD-L1) treatment. The source is a man aged 45-60 years with urothelial cancer. CDR3s include the opening cysteine and the closing phenylalanine or tryptophan.

J gene | V gene | CDR3 protein
TRBJ2-3 | TRBV5-1 | CASSTPGTSGRIGADTQYF
TRBJ2-5 | TRBV4-1 | CASSQDMNQEETQYF
TRBJ2-7 | TRBV5-3 | CARSAGTGGYEQYF
TRBJ2-3 | TRBV5-1 | CASSIRDSVTDTQYF
TRBJ1-2 | TRBV20-1 | CSAVRQSGYTF
TRBJ2-5 | TRBV5-1 | CASSWSAGGGQETQYF
TRBJ1-2 | TRBV9 | CASSVVGVRGYTF
TRBJ1-4 | TRBV29-1 | CSVDGQPNEKLFF
TRBJ2-6 | TRBV30 | CAYPGAGANVLTF
TRBJ1-2 | TRBV5-1 | CASSPDRILEDYGYTF
TRBJ2-7 | TRBV27 | CASSPTGHSSYEQYF
TRBJ1-6 | TRBV19 | CASRSDSLTLHF
TRBJ1-4 | TRBV6-5 | CASSYSGFGEEKLFF
TRBJ1-6 | TRBV28 | CASSQRPGDRDSPLHF